The text below deals with one T cell receptor beta chain. The CDR3 has 14 residues. After removal of 1 base from V and 2 bases from J, the junction contained 2 bases not matched to a gene. Study donors comprised healthy, HIV-negative adults devoid of recent acute infection or vaccination. Assay runs were performed at deep level. In the source study's methods: ImmunoSEQ gave junction-only sequences without quality scores, so filtering differed. The protocol was immunoSEQ multiplex PCR, while the TCRdb copy is restricted to in-frame clones and leaves out a portion. The DNA was the basis for D and trimming; V, J and clone size are from that table. Found here are 2,100,000 or so clones, under 97% of them singletons; the top ten hold around 0.13%. The sample belongs to a study of shared clonotypes between healthy human individuals. Background on the study: Researchers assigned three CD4 naive, three CD4 memory, two CD8 naive and one CD8 memory plate to each donor.

This TCR was sampled from a man aged 18 to 29 in good health. V and J are TRBV5-7 and TRBJ2-7, with TRBD1 matching 8 bases. TRBV5-7 is an ORF, with its function uncertain. Sequenced sample: naive CD4+ T cells sorted from blood. As for subset: CD45RA+ positively selected. The CDR3 nucleotides read TGTGCCAGCAGCTTGACAGGGGGTCCCTACGAGCAGTACTTC. It encodes CASSLTGGPYEQYF.